The rows below give T cell receptor beta chains drawn from one sample of a study of vaccination and CD4 T cells after COVID-19. These receptors' antigens are unknown. MiXCR, run by TCRdb on the PCR reads, gives a single entry per CDR3 protein. In the table there are some 20,000 distinct CDR3 sequences, less than 55% of which are singletons. Source: CD4+ T cells from blood, cultured in vitro, taken after SARS-CoV-2 vaccination. The receptors here all came from a human donor who had recovered from COVID-19. CDR3s include the opening cysteine and the closing phenylalanine or tryptophan. Each record gives: D gene, V gene, clone size, J gene, CDR3 DNA, CDR3 protein. The D gene is left open where the match is weak. A clone size is listed for some rows: how often the clone was seen (once, few, many), or a class if it is expanded.

d_call: TRBD2
v_call: TRBV20-1
clone_size: once
j_call: TRBJ2-2
cdr3_nt: TGCAGTGCTAGACGGACTAGCGGGACCCCGGGCACCGGGGAGCTGTTTTTT
cdr3_aa: CSARRTSGTPGTGELFF

d_call: TRBD2
v_call: TRBV19
clone_size: .
j_call: TRBJ2-2
cdr3_nt: TGTGCCAGTAGTACCACTAGCGGGGGCAGGGAGCTGTTTTTT
cdr3_aa: CASSTTSGGRELFF

d_call: .
v_call: TRBV18
clone_size: .
j_call: TRBJ1-2
cdr3_nt: TGTGCCAGCTCAGATTGGGGAATTGGCTACACCTTC
cdr3_aa: CASSDWGIGYTF

d_call: TRBD2
v_call: TRBV9
clone_size: few
j_call: TRBJ2-1
cdr3_nt: TGTGCCAGCAGCGTATGGGCAGGGAGGGCGGATGAGCAGTTCTTC
cdr3_aa: CASSVWAGRADEQFF

d_call: .
v_call: TRBV15
clone_size: few
j_call: TRBJ1-1
cdr3_nt: TGTGCCACCAGCAGAGATCAGGGTTCCACTGAAGCTTTCTTT
cdr3_aa: CATSRDQGSTEAFF

d_call: TRBD1
v_call: TRBV6-4
clone_size: few
j_call: TRBJ2-1
cdr3_nt: TGTGCCAGCAGTGCCGGGACAGGCTCCTACAATGAGCAGTTCTTC
cdr3_aa: CASSAGTGSYNEQFF

d_call: TRBD1
v_call: TRBV7-8
clone_size: .
j_call: TRBJ2-7
cdr3_nt: TGTGCCAGCAGCCGGGACAGGGCAAGACGCGAGCAGTACTTC
cdr3_aa: CASSRDRARREQYF

d_call: TRBD1
v_call: TRBV7-2
clone_size: .
j_call: TRBJ1-2
cdr3_nt: TGTGCCAGCAGCTTAGAGGCGGACAGGGGAAAAGGCGGCCACACCTTC
cdr3_aa: CASSLEADRGKGGHTF

d_call: TRBD2
v_call: TRBV7-8
clone_size: .
j_call: TRBJ2-5
cdr3_nt: TGTGCCAGCAGCTTAGCGCGCTTCTTTGGCGGGAGCGGGGGGACCCAGTACTTC
cdr3_aa: CASSLARFFGGSGGTQYF

d_call: TRBD1
v_call: TRBV7-9
clone_size: .
j_call: TRBJ1-2
cdr3_nt: TGTGCCAGCAGCTCAGGACAGGGTTCATTGGGCTACACCTTC
cdr3_aa: CASSSGQGSLGYTF

d_call: .
v_call: TRBV28
clone_size: .
j_call: TRBJ2-1
cdr3_nt: TGTGCCAGCAGCCAGGACACTTTCTACAATGAGCAGTTCTTC
cdr3_aa: CASSQDTFYNEQFF

d_call: .
v_call: TRBV7-9
clone_size: few
j_call: TRBJ1-1
cdr3_nt: TGTGCCAGCAGCTTAGGGTTTGGTCGACACCACGATGAAGCTTTCTTT
cdr3_aa: CASSLGFGRHHDEAFF

d_call: TRBD1
v_call: TRBV20-1
clone_size: few
j_call: TRBJ1-6
cdr3_nt: TGCAGTGCGCCAATTGGGCAGGGGGCGCCGATTATAGGTTCACCCCTCCACTTT
cdr3_aa: CSAPIGQGAPIIGSPLHF

d_call: TRBD1
v_call: TRBV7-9
clone_size: .
j_call: TRBJ2-2
cdr3_nt: TGTGCCAGCAGCCCCCGTCGGCAGGGGGCCATCAACACCGGGGAGCTGTTTTTT
cdr3_aa: CASSPRRQGAINTGELFF

d_call: TRBD1
v_call: TRBV19
clone_size: few
j_call: TRBJ1-5
cdr3_nt: TGTGCCAGTAGCCGTGGGGACAGGGTGGGCAATCAGCCCCAGCATTTT
cdr3_aa: CASSRGDRVGNQPQHF

d_call: .
v_call: TRBV7-2
clone_size: few
j_call: TRBJ1-1
cdr3_nt: TGTGCCACCAAACCAAGGGAGGGTCGGGGGAAGGAAGCTTTCTTT
cdr3_aa: CATKPREGRGKEAFF

d_call: TRBD1
v_call: TRBV6-1
clone_size: .
j_call: TRBJ2-7
cdr3_nt: TGTGCCAGCAGGACGACAGAGGGGGCCCCTGGGTATGCGCAGTACTTC
cdr3_aa: CASRTTEGAPGYAQYF

d_call: .
v_call: TRBV6-2/TRBV6-3
clone_size: few
j_call: TRBJ1-1
cdr3_nt: TGTGCCAGCAGTAGACCTAGGGGGGCGAACACTGAAGCTTTCTTT
cdr3_aa: CASSRPRGANTEAFF

d_call: .
v_call: TRBV27
clone_size: few
j_call: TRBJ1-1
cdr3_nt: TGTGCCAGCAGTAGACCCCAGGGGACCGAAGCTTTCTTT
cdr3_aa: CASSRPQGTEAFF

d_call: .
v_call: TRBV20-1
clone_size: few
j_call: TRBJ2-4
cdr3_nt: TGCAGTGCCCCGGGGGCTAGAGAGTTTGGCATTCAGTACTTC
cdr3_aa: CSAPGAREFGIQYF

d_call: .
v_call: TRBV11-2
clone_size: few
j_call: TRBJ1-2
cdr3_nt: TGTGCCAGCAGCTTAGATAACAGTCTAGACTATGGCTACACCTTC
cdr3_aa: CASSLDNSLDYGYTF

d_call: .
v_call: TRBV6-1
clone_size: .
j_call: TRBJ1-5
cdr3_nt: TGTGCCAGCAGTGAAGCGGGACATAGCAATCAGCCCCAGCATTTT
cdr3_aa: CASSEAGHSNQPQHF

d_call: TRBD2
v_call: TRBV25-1
clone_size: .
j_call: TRBJ2-7
cdr3_nt: TGTGCCAGCAGTGCGACTAGCGGGAGGGCCTACGAGCAGTACTTC
cdr3_aa: CASSATSGRAYEQYF

d_call: TRBD1
v_call: TRBV2
clone_size: few
j_call: TRBJ2-7
cdr3_nt: TGTGCCAGCAGTGGCCTTGGACAGGGACGGGCCTACGAGCAGTACTTC
cdr3_aa: CASSGLGQGRAYEQYF

d_call: TRBD1
v_call: TRBV9
clone_size: .
j_call: TRBJ1-1
cdr3_nt: TGTGCCAGCAGCGTAGCACAGGGGGGGACTGAAGCTTTCTTT
cdr3_aa: CASSVAQGGTEAFF

d_call: TRBD2
v_call: TRBV20-1
clone_size: few
j_call: TRBJ2-3
cdr3_nt: TGCAGTGCTAGGTATCCTAGCGGGGGGGCCTCAGATACGCAGTATTTT
cdr3_aa: CSARYPSGGASDTQYF

d_call: .
v_call: TRBV14
clone_size: few
j_call: TRBJ1-1
cdr3_nt: TGTGCCAGCAGCCAAGATCGGAGAACTGAAGCTTTCTTT
cdr3_aa: CASSQDRRTEAFF

d_call: .
v_call: TRBV20-1
clone_size: few
j_call: TRBJ2-2
cdr3_nt: TGCAGTGCTATTGCTTTCGGGGGCGCAAGCACCGGGGAGCTGTTTTTT
cdr3_aa: CSAIAFGGASTGELFF

d_call: TRBD1
v_call: TRBV6-5
clone_size: .
j_call: TRBJ2-7
cdr3_nt: TGTGCCAGCAGTTACTCAACAGGGGACAAGCAGTACTTC
cdr3_aa: CASSYSTGDKQYF

d_call: .
v_call: TRBV10-3
clone_size: few
j_call: TRBJ1-6
cdr3_nt: TGTGCCATCAGGCAGGGTAATTCACCCCTCCACTTT
cdr3_aa: CAIRQGNSPLHF

d_call: TRBD1
v_call: TRBV10-2
clone_size: .
j_call: TRBJ1-1
cdr3_nt: TGCGCCAGCAGTCGAACCGCAGGGGGTACTGGGACTGAAGCTTTCTTT
cdr3_aa: CASSRTAGGTGTEAFF

d_call: .
v_call: TRBV11-3
clone_size: .
j_call: TRBJ2-2
cdr3_nt: TGTGCCAGCAGCTTAGGTGCGAACACCGGGGAGCTGTTTTTT
cdr3_aa: CASSLGANTGELFF

d_call: .
v_call: TRBV20-1
clone_size: few
j_call: TRBJ1-5
cdr3_nt: TGCAGTGCTAGAGAATCGGGAAGGCAAAGGCCCCAGCATTTT
cdr3_aa: CSARESGRQRPQHF

d_call: TRBD1
v_call: TRBV24-1
clone_size: .
j_call: TRBJ1-5
cdr3_nt: TGTGCCAACTATACAGGGGGAGATCAGCCCCAGCATTTT
cdr3_aa: CANYTGGDQPQHF

d_call: .
v_call: TRBV20-1
clone_size: .
j_call: TRBJ2-7
cdr3_nt: TGCAGTGCTAGAGCCGGGACTGGGTACGAGCAGTACTTC
cdr3_aa: CSARAGTGYEQYF

d_call: .
v_call: TRBV12-3/TRBV12-4
clone_size: .
j_call: TRBJ1-1
cdr3_nt: TGTGCCAGCAGCAAGAACCGAGGAGGGTTAGGGAACACTGAAGCTTTCTTT
cdr3_aa: CASSKNRGGLGNTEAFF

d_call: TRBD2
v_call: TRBV7-6
clone_size: .
j_call: TRBJ2-3
cdr3_nt: TGTGCCAGCAGCTTAATGACTAGCGGGGGGCGAAGCACAGATACGCAGTATTTT
cdr3_aa: CASSLMTSGGRSTDTQYF

d_call: .
v_call: TRBV5-1
clone_size: .
j_call: TRBJ1-2
cdr3_nt: TGCGCCAGCAGCTTAAGGAGTCAGGATGGCTACACCTTC
cdr3_aa: CASSLRSQDGYTF

d_call: .
v_call: TRBV6-5
clone_size: few
j_call: TRBJ1-5
cdr3_nt: TGTGCCAGCAGTTACCTTTTTAATTCCGATCAGCCCCAGCATTTT
cdr3_aa: CASSYLFNSDQPQHF

d_call: .
v_call: TRBV15
clone_size: few
j_call: TRBJ1-6
cdr3_nt: TGTGCCACCAGCAGAGATCCGGGAGGGGGTTCGAATTCACCCCTCCACTTT
cdr3_aa: CATSRDPGGGSNSPLHF

d_call: .
v_call: TRBV20-1
clone_size: .
j_call: TRBJ2-7
cdr3_nt: TGCAGTGTTGGTAGCGGACACTCCTACGAGCAGTACTTC
cdr3_aa: CSVGSGHSYEQYF

d_call: .
v_call: TRBV30
clone_size: .
j_call: TRBJ1-5
cdr3_nt: TGTGCCTGGAGCGCCCAGGCAAGCAATCAGCCCCAGCATTTT
cdr3_aa: CAWSAQASNQPQHF

d_call: .
v_call: TRBV6-2/TRBV6-3
clone_size: .
j_call: TRBJ2-2
cdr3_nt: TGTGCCAGCAGCCCCACTAGAGGGACCACCGGGGAGCTGTTTTTT
cdr3_aa: CASSPTRGTTGELFF

d_call: .
v_call: TRBV27
clone_size: .
j_call: TRBJ2-3
cdr3_nt: TGTGCCAGCAGGTCAGGGGGCACAGATACGCAGTATTTT
cdr3_aa: CASRSGGTDTQYF

d_call: TRBD1
v_call: TRBV5-4
clone_size: .
j_call: TRBJ2-3
cdr3_nt: TGTGCCAGCAGGGCCGGGACAGGGGGCACAGATACGCAGTATTTT
cdr3_aa: CASRAGTGGTDTQYF

d_call: .
v_call: TRBV20-1
clone_size: .
j_call: TRBJ1-3
cdr3_nt: TGCAGTGCTAGAGCCCGGGACGTCGGAAACACCATATATTTT
cdr3_aa: CSARARDVGNTIYF

d_call: .
v_call: TRBV7-2
clone_size: once
j_call: TRBJ2-2
cdr3_nt: TGTGCCAGCAGCCTACAGGGCTACGGGGAGCTGTTTTTT
cdr3_aa: CASSLQGYGELFF

d_call: .
v_call: TRBV20-1
clone_size: .
j_call: TRBJ2-7
cdr3_nt: TGCAGTGTTAGGGCAGGCGGTGCCTACGAGCAGTACTTC
cdr3_aa: CSVRAGGAYEQYF

d_call: TRBD2
v_call: TRBV7-2
clone_size: few
j_call: TRBJ2-1
cdr3_nt: TGTGCCAGCAGCCCAAATGGGCTAGCGGGAGCGTCTGAGCAGTTCTTC
cdr3_aa: CASSPNGLAGASEQFF

d_call: TRBD1
v_call: TRBV19
clone_size: .
j_call: TRBJ1-6
cdr3_nt: TGTGCCAGTAGTAGCCTCCGGGACAGGGGTTGGTCACCCCTCCACTTT
cdr3_aa: CASSSLRDRGWSPLHF